This is a list of T cell receptor beta chains from one sample in a study of blood T cells in healthy people across ages. MiXCR, run by TCRdb on the 5' RACE reads, gives a single entry per CDR3 protein. Among about 1.8 million distinct CDR3 sequences listed, around half were seen once. Source material: blood. These receptors came from a woman aged 35 to 49 in good health. CDR3s include the opening cysteine and the closing phenylalanine or tryptophan. A D gene is named only where the DNA matches it firmly. Expanded clones get a size class; other rows say once, few or many, or leave the size out.

CASSLGGGRYTF,TGTGCCAGCAGCTTGGGTGGTGGTCGCTACACCTTC,.,TRBV7-8,TRBJ1-2,.
CAISEPGLDGYTF,TGTGCCATCAGTGAGCCGGGCCTGGATGGCTACACCTTC,few,TRBV10-3,TRBJ1-2,.
CSVTLLLAGGLQETQYF,TGCAGCGTTACGCTCCTACTAGCGGGGGGTCTCCAAGAGACCCAGTACTTC,few,TRBV29-1,TRBJ2-5,TRBD2
CASSLPPSGVVPDEQFF,TGCGCCAGCAGCTTGCCCCCCTCGGGCGTCGTTCCGGATGAGCAGTTCTTC,.,TRBV7-9,TRBJ2-1,.
CAGGHLQGGHYGYTF,TGTGCCGGGGGACACTTACAGGGCGGGCACTATGGCTACACCTTC,.,TRBV2,TRBJ1-2,.
CASSPQSGGASSYNEQFF,TGTGCCAGCTCACCACAAAGCGGGGGGGCCTCCTCCTACAATGAGCAGTTCTTC,.,TRBV18,TRBJ2-1,TRBD2
CSARSPGQGYNEQFF,TGCAGTGCGAGATCTCCGGGACAAGGGTACAATGAGCAGTTCTTC,.,TRBV20-1,TRBJ2-1,.
CASSKGDANSPLHF,TGTGCCAGCAGCAAAGGGGATGCCAATTCACCCCTCCACTTT,few,TRBV21-1,TRBJ1-6,.
CASSQELGIRETQYF,TGTGCCAGCAGCCAAGAGTTGGGGATCCGGGAGACCCAGTACTTC,.,TRBV4-2,TRBJ2-5,.
CASSVASRDGPQHF,TGTGCCAGCAGCGTAGCTAGCAGGGATGGACCCCAGCATTTT,.,TRBV9,TRBJ1-5,.
CASSLRAMDTQYF,TGTGCTAGCAGCTTAAGAGCGATGGATACGCAGTATTTT,.,TRBV7-7,TRBJ2-3,.
CARSLWPEQYF,TGTGCCCGCAGTTTGTGGCCTGAGCAGTACTTC,.,TRBV28,TRBJ2-5,.
CASSLAARGDEKLFF,TGTGCCAGCAGCTTAGCCGCCAGGGGTGACGAAAAACTGTTTTTT,once,TRBV7-2,TRBJ1-4,.
CASSYGTGDSGANVLTF,TGTGCCAGCAGTTATGGGACAGGAGACTCTGGGGCCAACGTCCTGACTTTC,.,TRBV6-6,TRBJ2-6,TRBD1
CASRERGGPSSTDTQYF,TGCGCCAGCAGGGAGCGGGGGGGCCCTTCTAGCACAGATACGCAGTATTTT,once,TRBV5-1,TRBJ2-3,TRBD2
CSAREAAPYGYTF,TGCAGTGCTAGAGAAGCAGCCCCTTATGGCTACACCTTC,few,TRBV20-1,TRBJ1-2,.
CITSGPSSYEQYF,TGCATAACTAGCGGGCCTAGCTCCTACGAGCAGTACTTC,.,TRBV20-1,TRBJ2-7,TRBD2
CSARDQRGVTTDTQYF,TGCAGTGCTAGAGATCAAAGAGGGGTGACCACAGATACGCAGTATTTT,.,TRBV20-1,TRBJ2-3,.
CASTMTGEGGYEQYF,TGTGCCAGCACCATGACAGGGGAGGGGGGCTACGAGCAGTACTTC,few,TRBV12-3/TRBV12-4,TRBJ2-7,.
CAISAITGGETQYF,TGTGCCATCAGTGCTATCACAGGGGGGGAGACCCAGTACTTC,few,TRBV10-3,TRBJ2-5,TRBD1
CASSLGSKSSYNEQYF,TGTGCCAGCAGCTTAGGTAGCAAGAGCTCCTACAATGAGCAGTACTTC,.,TRBV7-2,TRBJ2-7,.
CASSQDTVYQPQHF,TGTGCCAGCAGCCAAGATACAGTTTATCAGCCCCAGCATTTT,.,TRBV4-2,TRBJ1-5,.
CASSEAPAGRTYGYTF,TGTGCCAGCAGTGAAGCGCCGGCAGGGAGGACCTATGGCTACACCTTC,.,TRBV2,TRBJ1-2,.
CSVEVRVAETQYF,TGCAGCGTTGAAGTGAGGGTAGCCGAGACCCAGTACTTC,few,TRBV29-1,TRBJ2-5,.
CASSFPGTHNEQFF,TGTGCCAGCAGCTTCCCAGGGACCCACAATGAGCAGTTCTTC,few,TRBV7-2,TRBJ2-1,.
CAGSRSSPTQYF,TGTGCCGGCAGCCGTTCTAGCCCTACGCAGTATTTT,.,TRBV7-6,TRBJ2-3,.